This T cell receptor beta chain was retrieved from a study of OX40 agonist ivuxolimab in advanced cancers. Study details: Dosing consisted of intravenous ivuxolimab at 0.01 to 10 mg/kg every 2 weeks. General study points: There were, on average, more expanded clones in CD8+ T cells than in CD4+.

Repertoires were generated with immunoSEQ multiplex PCR, while TCRdb's copy carries only in-frame clones and drops some. The sample records 100,000 to 130,000 clones, less than 95% being singletons. With 1 base clipped from V and 9 bases from J, the junction kept 19 bases outside the gene matches. From germline, CDR1 is SGHVS and CDR2 FQNEAQ. The length of the CDR3 is 20 residues. In the case of this clone: Antigen specificity is unknown.

The sample here was CD4+ or CD8+ T cells sorted from blood, taken in a trial of the OX40 agonist ivuxolimab. The chain is built from TRBV7-8 and TRBJ2-1, with 12 bases aligning to TRBD2. The TCR was taken from an adult with an advanced solid tumor such as melanoma, head and neck, liver or kidney cancer. The CDR3 here is CASSLVLAGGPELSEREQFF. The CDR3 DNA reads TGTGCCAGCAGCTTAGTTCTAGCGGGAGGGCCAGAGCTAAGCGAGCGTGAGCAGTTCTTC.